Listed here are 32 T cell receptor beta chains from one sample, sequenced in a study of shared clonotypes between healthy human individuals (dated by TCRdb to about 2020). The library was obtained by the immunoSEQ multiplex PCR assay. This immuneACCESS table, as held by TCRdb, lists in-frame sequences with V and J called but not all clones. Of the missing ones, under half trace to an unresolved V gene in checked studies; the others have no known cause. The sample table lists 2 million to 3 million clones, more than 90% of them with a count of one. The ten largest clones add up to about 0.13% of the sample. Material for sequencing was naive CD4+ T cells sorted from blood. The meaning of the sample's cell subset or site label: CD45RA+ positively selected. Every receptor here comes from a man aged 18 to 30 in good health.

The V and J genes are TRBV30 and TRBJ2-7, with 9 bases fitting TRBD2. With 2 bases clipped from V and 5 bases from J, the junction kept 13 bases outside the gene matches. The germline CDR1 and CDR2 sequences are GTSNPN and SVGIG (reference sequence). The CDR3 totals 16 residues. CDR3 residues: CAWSPKGSGGLNEQYF. The DNA of the CDR3 is TGTGCCTGGAGTCCCAAGGGTAGCGGGGGTCTAAACGAGCAGTACTTC.

This chain uses TRBV4-1 with TRBJ2-5, with no clear D. Trimming took 4 bases from V and 5 from J, leaving 14 bases between them. This CDR3 region has 14 residues. Germline CDR1 reads MGHRA; CDR2 reads YSYEKL. Here the CDR3 reads CASSRIVMRETQYF. The DNA for the CDR3 is TGCGCCAGCAGCCGCATAGTGATGCGGGAGACCCAGTACTTC.

This clone was counted a few times. The rearrangement uses TRBV6-5 and TRBJ1-2; D gene unclear. V shed 4 bases and J shed 8 bases, with 14 bases lying between them. The CDR3 length is 13 residues. CDR1 and CDR2 from the germline V gene are MNHEY and SVGAGI. CDR3 sequence: CASSSAEGKGYTF. DNA for the CDR3: TGTGCCAGCAGTTCCGCCGAAGGGAAGGGCTACACCTTC.

This sequence joins TRBV7-9 and TRBJ2-7, with D possibly being TRBD1 (5 bases). This CDR3 is built from 14 residues. V was clipped by 5 bases and J by 6 bases, with 17 bases between them. Germline V CDR1 and CDR2: SEHNR, FQNEAQ (reference sequence). The DNA for the CDR3 is TGTGCCAGCAGCCCCATATCTTACAGGTCCGAGCAGTACTTC. It yields the protein CASSPISYRSEQYF.

The CDR3 sequence: CASSQDPGIGYNEQFF. The CDR3 DNA is TGCGCCAGCAGCCAAGACCCGGGAATAGGATACAATGAGCAGTTCTTC. The rearrangement joins TRBV4-3 to TRBJ2-1; a possible D gene is TRBD2 (5 bases). CDR1 and CDR2 from the germline V gene are LGHNA and YSLEER. CDR3 length: 16 residues. V was trimmed by 0 bases and J by 4 bases, leaving 13 bases between them.

The V and J genes are TRBV7-9 and TRBJ1-3, with TRBD1 identical over 8 bases. In germline, CDR1 is SEHNR, CDR2 FQNEAQ (reference sequence). This CDR3 spans 18 amino acids. V shed 5 bases, J shed 9 bases, and the junction held 21 bases outside the gene matches. The CDR3 protein is CASSPGQGRRLWKFTIYF. CDR3 coding DNA: TGTGCCAGCAGCCCTGGACAGGGAAGGCGCCTCTGGAAATTCACCATATATTTT.

The J gene is TRBJ1-2, the V gene TRBV7-9; D unresolved. CDR3 size: 13 residues. The germline V gene has CDR1 SEHNR and CDR2 FQNEAQ (reference sequence). V was pared by 4 bases and J by 0 bases, with 6 bases between. The CDR3 protein is CASSSGANYGYTF. The CDR3 coding sequence is TGTGCCAGCAGCTCAGGCGCTAACTATGGCTACACCTTC.

The chain combines TRBV19 with TRBJ2-2, with D perhaps matching TRBD2 (6 bases). Germline values: CDR1 LNHDA, CDR2 SQIVND (reference sequence). The V and J ends lost 8 bases and 6 bases respectively, with 19 bases between them. The CDR3 covers 15 residues. CDR3 protein: CASSVEGSRAGELFF. The CDR3 DNA follows: TGTGCCAGTTCGGTGGAGGGGAGTCGCGCCGGGGAGCTGTTTTTT. Variable domain in full (rest from reference TRBV19 and TRBJ2-2): DGGITQSPKYLFRKEGQNVTLSCEQNLNHDAMYWYRQDPGQGLRLIYYSQIVNDFQKGDIAEGYSVSREKKESFPLTVTSAQKNPTAFYLCASSVEGSRAGELFFGEGSRLTVL.

This chain connects TRBV6-1 to TRBJ1-2; TRBD1 matches at 8 bases. The CDR3 covers 14 residues. Germline V lookup: CDR1 MNHNS, CDR2 SASEGT. V shed 6 bases, J shed 4 bases, and the junction held 7 bases outside the gene matches. The CDR3 loop is CASRTGTGLYGYTF. The CDR3 coding sequence is TGTGCCAGCAGGACCGGGACAGGCCTCTATGGCTACACCTTC.

V gene TRBV7-8 combines with J gene TRBJ2-7; the D is unclear. Germline V gene data show CDR1 as SGHVS and CDR2 as FQNEAQ. V was shortened by 1 base and J by 4 bases, with 8 bases between the two germline ends. This CDR3 comprises 13 residues. The CDR3 nucleotides are TGTGCCAGCAGCTTAGGCTTAGAATACGAGCAGTACTTC. It encodes CASSLGLEYEQYF.

CDR3 sequence reads: CASSGGGSDYEQYF. The DNA for the CDR3 is TGTGCCAGCAGTGGGGGGGGTTCTGATTACGAGCAGTACTTC. The J gene is TRBJ2-7, the V gene TRBV6-1, with 7 bases aligning to TRBD2. CDR3 length: 14 residues. The germline V gene has CDR1 MNHNS and CDR2 SASEGT. The V and J ends lost 4 bases and 4 bases, in that order; junction bases with no gene match: 7.

The J gene is TRBJ2-5, the V gene TRBV10-1; D gene uncertain. The DNA end favors TRBJ2-7, so the J call may be wrong. There are 13 residues in the CDR3. Germline V gives CDR1 WNHNN, CDR2 SYGVQD (reference sequence). The CDR3 here is CASSDASTYEQYF. Here the CDR3 DNA reads TGCGCCAGCAGTGACGCCTCGACCTACGAGCAGTACTTC.

The genes are TRBV4-2 and TRBJ2-1; 9 positions agree with TRBD1. Germline V gene lookup returns CDR1 LGHNA and CDR2 YNFKEQ. The CDR3 runs to 15 residues. Unmatched junction bases numbered 5, after V lost 3 bases and J lost 5 bases. The CDR3 region has the DNA TGTGCCAGCAGCCAGGGACAGGGTGGTAACAATGAGCAGTTCTTC. It specifies CASSQGQGGNNEQFF.

V is TRBV7-2 and J is TRBJ2-7, with 11 bases identical to TRBD1. In germline, CDR1 is SGHTA, CDR2 FQGNSA. The V segment lost 5 bases and the J segment 4 bases; nucleotides outside the gene matches: 16. The CDR3 length is 18 residues. The CDR3 protein is CASSPWDRGKVGIYEQYF. The CDR3 DNA reads TGTGCCAGCAGCCCGTGGGACAGGGGGAAAGTTGGTATATACGAGCAGTACTTC.

V and J are TRBV19 and TRBJ1-4; TRBD1 matches 9 bases. Germline V gives CDR1 LNHDA, CDR2 SQIVND (reference sequence). The V and J ends lost 8 bases and 8 bases, in that order; junction bases with no gene match: 12. CDR3 length: 15 residues. The CDR3 coding sequence is TGTGCCAGTGTTGGTCGGGGACAGGGTTTGGAAAAACTGTTTTTT. Residues: CASVGRGQGLEKLFF. Full variable domain (missing parts from reference TRBV19 and TRBJ1-4): DGGITQSPKYLFRKEGQNVTLSCEQNLNHDAMYWYRQDPGQGLRLIYYSQIVNDFQKGDIAEGYSVSREKKESFPLTVTSAQKNPTAFYLCASVGRGQGLEKLFFGSGTQLSVL.

A note on this clone: Other DNA sequences within the sample encode an identical CDR3. The chain uses TRBV29-1 and TRBJ2-1, with TRBD1 matching over 9 bases. This CDR3 has 12 amino acids. The germline gives CDR1 SQVTM, CDR2 ANQGSEA. Germline trimming cut 7 bases from V and 7 bases from J; bases unmatched to any gene: 5. The CDR3, as DNA: TGCAGCGCGGACAGGGGAGGAAATGAGCAGTTCTTC. It encodes CSADRGGNEQFF.

V gene TRBV11-2 combines with J gene TRBJ2-7; 11 nucleotides align to TRBD2. The V segment lost 8 bases and the J segment 4 bases; nucleotides outside the gene matches: 10. CDR1 is SGHAT and CDR2 is FQNNGV in the germline V gene. The CDR3 has 15 residues. The CDR3 sequence is CASRPPGLAVYEQYF. The CDR3, as DNA: TGTGCCAGCCGGCCACCGGGACTAGCGGTTTACGAGCAGTACTTC.

The chain employs TRBV11-2 and TRBJ2-2, with D unclear. Trimming took off 4 bases at V and 2 bases at J, with 17 bases between the two ends. CDR3 size: 17 residues. Per the germline V gene, CDR1 is SGHAT and CDR2 is FQNNGV. The CDR3 DNA reads as TGTGCCAGCAGCTCAACGACCAGGCGGATTAACACCGGGGAGCTGTTTTTT. It specifies CASSSTTRRINTGELFF.

The rearrangement joins TRBV4-3 to TRBJ2-1; D is uncertain. This CDR3 contains 13 residues. Trimming took off 1 base at V and 12 bases at J, with 13 bases between the two ends. CDR1 and CDR2 (germline): LGHNA, YSLEER. CDR3 sequence: CASSQGRSDPQFF. CDR3 coding DNA: TGCGCCAGCAGCCAAGGTCGGTCGGACCCGCAGTTCTTC.

The J gene is TRBJ1-3, the V gene TRBV19; the D gene is possibly TRBD1 (5 bases). The CDR3 has 16 residues. From germline, CDR1 is LNHDA and CDR2 SQIVND (reference sequence). V lost 4 bases and J 4 bases, leaving 17 bases between the germline ends. The CDR3 reads CASSTGDSNPGNTIYF. The CDR3, as DNA: TGTGCCAGTAGTACGGGGGACTCAAACCCAGGAAACACCATATATTTT.

In its sample, this clone was seen a few times. V gene TRBV27 combines with J gene TRBJ2-3; unclear D gene. The CDR3 sequence is 16 residues long. Trimming shortened V by 7 bases and J by 4 bases, and 21 bases separated the two germline ends. Germline V lookup: CDR1 MNHEY, CDR2 SMNVEV (reference sequence). DNA for the CDR3: TGTGCCAGCACCCTGCGGCCCCCAGCTCAGTCAGATACGCAGTATTTT. Its protein product is CASTLRPPAQSDTQYF.

Points on this clone: Other nucleotide sequences from this sample produce the same CDR3. CDR3 DNA sequence: TGTGCCAGCAGCCAAGGGGGCAGGGGAGGCTATGGCTACACCTTC. Translation gives CASSQGGRGGYGYTF. The rearrangement links TRBV14 to TRBJ1-2, with a tentative D call TRBD1 (6 bases). From germline, CDR1 is SGHDN and CDR2 FVKESK. CDR3 length equals 15 residues. V was shortened by 1 base and J by 4 bases, with 13 bases between the two germline ends.

The J gene is TRBJ1-2, the V gene TRBV7-2; D remains ambiguous. Germline CDR1 SGHTA, CDR2 FQGNSA. V dropped 3 bases and J dropped 7 bases, with 12 bases sitting between them. The CDR3 is 13 amino acids. The CDR3 sequence is CASSLNVVGGYTF. The CDR3 DNA follows: TGTGCCAGCAGCTTGAACGTGGTTGGTGGCTACACCTTC. The full variable domain, completed using reference TRBV7-2 and TRBJ1-2, is GAGVSQSPSNKVTEKGKDVELRCDPISGHTALYWYRQSLGQGLEFLIYFQGNSAPDKSGLPSDRFSAERTGGSVSTLTIQRTQQEDSAVYLCASSLNVVGGYTFGSGTRLTVV.

This clone has a handful of counts. The chain uses TRBV10-3 and TRBJ2-2; maybe TRBD2 (5 bases). Per the germline V gene, CDR1 is ENHRY and CDR2 is SYGVKD. The CDR3 is 15 residues long. V gave up 4 bases and J gave up 3 bases, with 12 bases separating them. CDR3 nucleotides: TGTGCCATCAGTGGCAGGACGGAGGACACCGGGGAGCTGTTTTTT. It encodes CAISGRTEDTGELFF.

The V and J genes are TRBV19 and TRBJ1-3, with D perhaps TRBD1 (6 bases). The CDR3 covers 13 residues. V was clipped by 6 bases and J by 2 bases, with 8 bases between them. Germline CDR1 and CDR2: LNHDA and SQIVND (reference sequence). CDR3 residues: CASRAGAGNTIYF. DNA of the CDR3: TGTGCCAGTAGGGCAGGGGCTGGAAACACCATATATTTT.

This clone was seen just once. This specimen includes other DNA sequences encoding the same CDR3. The chain carries TRBV27 and TRBJ1-3, with 7 bases that match TRBD1. The CDR3 runs to 15 residues. The V gene's germline CDR1 is MNHEY and CDR2 SMNVEV (reference sequence). V lost 2 bases to trimming and J lost 1 base; unmatched junction nucleotides: 2. The CDR3 DNA reads TGTGCCAGCAGTTTACGACAGGGTTCTGGAAACACCATATATTTT. It encodes CASSLRQGSGNTIYF.

The chain uses TRBV7-2 and TRBJ1-2, with 7 bases that match TRBD1. V shed 5 bases, J shed 4 bases, and the junction held 4 bases outside the gene matches. Germline V gene data show CDR1 as SGHTA and CDR2 as FQGNSA. CDR3 length equals 13 residues. The CDR3 protein is CASSQDRSYGYTF. CDR3 DNA sequence: TGTGCCAGCAGCCAGGACAGGTCCTATGGCTACACCTTC.

This chain links TRBV4-2 with TRBJ1-1; no clear D. Germline CDR1 LGHNA, CDR2 YNFKEQ. Trimming took off 0 bases at V and 4 bases at J, with 12 bases between the two ends. The CDR3 has 15 amino acids. For the CDR3, the DNA is TGTGCCAGCAGCCAAGAACCTTTCGGAGGCACTGAAGCTTTCTTT. This encodes CASSQEPFGGTEAFF.

The CDR3 loop is CASSDPQTGLQETQYF. For the CDR3, the DNA is TGTGCCAGCAGCGACCCCCAGACAGGGCTTCAAGAGACCCAGTACTTC. The gene calls are TRBV9 and TRBJ2-5; 7 bases agree with TRBD1. The CDR3 contains 16 residues. V trimming: 3 bases; J trimming: 2 bases; junction bases outside the gene matches: 10. CDR1 and CDR2 (germline): SGDLS, YYNGEE.

V usage is TRBV10-3 and J usage is TRBJ2-3; D gene ambiguous. This CDR3 region has 12 residues. Trimming removed 7 bases at V and 2 bases at J, with 7 bases between. Per germline, CDR1 ENHRY and CDR2 SYGVKD. CDR3 DNA: TGTGCCATCACACTGTACACAGATACGCAGTATTTT. It specifies CAITLYTDTQYF.

This clone was counted once. The chain uses TRBV5-1 and TRBJ2-5; 7 bases fit TRBD1. CDR1 and CDR2 (germline): SGHRS, YFSETQ. This CDR3 is built from 14 residues. J lost 2 bases, V lost 3 bases, and 4 bases had no gene match. The CDR3, as DNA: TGCGCCAGCAGCTGGACAGGAACGCAAGAGACCCAGTACTTC. This translates into CASSWTGTQETQYF.

A remark on this clone: At the DNA level, this CDR3 is encoded by other sequences in the same sample as well. The chain links TRBV10-2 to TRBJ2-2; no clear D. Germline loops: CDR1 WSHSY, CDR2 SAAADI. The CDR3 length is 13 residues. The V end was cut by 1 base, the J end by 2 bases, with 2 bases between. The CDR3 reads CASSELNTGELFF. The DNA for the CDR3 is TGCGCCAGCAGTGAGTTAAACACCGGGGAGCTGTTTTTT.